The 17 T cell receptor beta chains below come from one sample, sequenced in a study of regulatory T cells in long-lasting Graves disease (dated by TCRdb to the early 2020s). Interpreted using the paper, the time point label stands for: newly diagnosed GD, antithyroid drugs for less than 3 months. For both TCR sequencing and RNA sequencing, RNA was extracted from PBMCs in TRIzol. Libraries came from multiplex PCR. Sequenced on an Illumina HiSeq 4000. To build TCR beta libraries, CDR3 regions were amplified by Arm-PCR using iRepertoire HTBI primers. TCRdb applied fastp at Q25 and MiXCR to the public reads, then kept only in-frame beta chains. Entries are consolidated by CDR3 protein sequence, retaining the most common genes and DNA. The sample contains 420,000 or so distinct CDR3 sequences, around 15% of them found a single time. Jointly, the top ten make up 23% of the sample. This sample was shared with a second study, whose subject was T cells in Graves' hyperthyroidism and ophthalmopathy.

The specimen was peripheral blood mononuclear cells (PBMCs), collected at new diagnosis, from a patient treated with antithyroid drugs. These TCRs come from a woman aged 18-29 years with Graves disease. Donor details come from another sample of the same person, matched by shared clones.

This clonotype has ten or more counts. The rearrangement joins TRBV10-3 to TRBJ2-5; D remains unclear. There are 12 residues in the CDR3. Per germline, CDR1 ENHRY and CDR2 SYGVKD. Trimming left V 6 bases short and J 4 bases short, with 9 bases between. The CDR3 sequence: CAIRGGGETQYF. CDR3 nucleotides: TGTGCCATCAGGGGTGGTGGAGAGACCCAGTACTTC.

This clonotype was observed at least ten times. The chain combines TRBV5-1 with TRBJ1-1, with a weak D call TRBD1 (5 bases). V was pared by 0 bases and J by 5 bases, with 14 bases between. The CDR3 is 15 amino acids. In germline, CDR1 is SGHRS, CDR2 YFSETQ. CDR3 sequence (DNA): TGCGCCAGCAGCTTGGCCGGGCAGGGATGGACTGAAGCTTTCTTT. It yields the protein CASSLAGQGWTEAFF.

This clonotype was counted many times. The chain links TRBV20-1 to TRBJ2-1; TRBD2 matches 13 bases. The V and J ends lost 6 bases and 8 bases, in that order; junction bases with no gene match: 16. In germline, CDR1 is DFQATT, CDR2 SNEGSKA (reference sequence). The CDR3 runs 17 residues. The CDR3, as DNA: TGCAGTGCCAGCGGACTAGCGGGAGATGGGTGGCGTGATGAGCAGTTCTTC. Protein product: CSASGLAGDGWRDEQFF.

A remark on this clonotype: Its ends do not fully match the called genes, so a read error is possible. The V call is TRBV6-1, the J call TRBJ1-5; D possibly corresponds to TRBD1 (6 bases). This CDR3 contains 15 residues. The germline V gene encodes CDR1 MNHNS and CDR2 SASEGT. CDR3 loop: CASSDWDNSNQPQHF. As DNA, the CDR3 is TGTGCCAGCAGTGATTGGGACAATAGCAATCAACCCCAGCATTTT.

This clonotype appeared a few times. The chain couples TRBV7-9 to TRBJ2-3; D unclear. V lost 3 bases to trimming and J lost 1 base, with 14 bases between them. Per germline, CDR1 SEHNR and CDR2 FQNEAQ (reference sequence). CDR3 length: 16 residues. The CDR3 region is CASSFGPPKGTDTQYF. CDR3 coding DNA: TGTGCCAGCAGCTTCGGGCCCCCGAAGGGCACAGATACGCAGTATTTT.

The chain joins TRBV20-1 to TRBJ2-5; TRBD2 matches at 10 bases. The CDR3 spans 19 residues. CDR1 and CDR2 (germline): DFQATT, SNEGSKA (reference sequence). V lost 0 bases and J lost 0; bases outside the gene matches: 13. For the CDR3, the DNA is TGCAGTGCTAGAGATTATTCCACAACTAGCGGGACATACCAAGAGACCCAGTACTTC. This gives the protein CSARDYSTTSGTYQETQYF.

Of note for this clonotype: Just one base apart from a much larger clone, this may be a read error. This chain uses TRBV4-1 with TRBJ2-5, with D possibly being TRBD1 (6 bases). This CDR3 spans 14 amino acids. The V end lost 2 bases, the J end lost 11 bases, and 18 bases lay between the germline ends. Germline values: CDR1 MGHRA, CDR2 YSYEKL. DNA of the CDR3: TGCGCCAGCAGCCAACGGACAGACAACAATGAGCAGTACTTC. It encodes CASSQRTDNNEQYF.

At least ten counts were recorded for this clonotype. The chain is built from TRBV20-1 and TRBJ2-7, with TRBD2 matching over 9 bases. This CDR3 region has 15 residues. Germline CDR1 DFQATT, CDR2 SNEGSKA (reference sequence). With 0 bases clipped from V and 4 bases from J, the junction kept 7 bases outside the gene matches. CDR3 sequence reads: CSARDRASGNYEQYF. The CDR3 DNA sequence: TGCAGTGCTAGAGATAGGGCTAGCGGGAATTACGAGCAGTACTTC.

The V gene is TRBV5-1, the J gene TRBJ2-7; no clear D. V lost 1 base, J lost 7 bases, and 12 bases lay in between. The length of the CDR3 is 13 residues. Germline loops: CDR1 SGHRS, CDR2 YFSETQ. CDR3 loop: CASSLYSNTEQYF. CDR3 DNA: TGCGCCAGCAGCTTGTACTCCAACACTGAGCAGTACTTC. Drawing the rest from reference TRBV5-1 and TRBJ2-7, the complete variable domain is KAGVTQTPRYLIKTRGQQVTLSCSPISGHRSVSWYQQTPGQGLQFLFEYFSETQRNKGNFPGRFSGRQFSNSRSEMNVSTLELGDSALYLCASSLYSNTEQYFGPGTRLTVT.

CDR3 region: CATSREDRGRTPLHF. The CDR3 DNA is TGTGCCACCAGCAGAGAGGACAGGGGGCGCACACCCCTCCACTTT. This rearrangement joins TRBV15 to TRBJ1-6; TRBD1 matches 11 bases. Germline CDR1 reads LNHNV; CDR2 reads YYDKDF (reference sequence). This CDR3 has 15 amino acids. The J segment lost 11 bases and the V segment lost 0 bases, leaving 3 bases of the junction unmatched.

This rearrangement joins TRBV27 to TRBJ2-3, with TRBD2 matching 11 bases. The CDR3 contains 15 residues. Germline V gives CDR1 MNHEY, CDR2 SMNVEV (reference sequence). V lost 8 bases to trimming and J lost 2 bases; unmatched junction nucleotides: 6. CDR3 DNA: TGTGCCAGCGTCCCACTAGCGGGGGCCACAGATACGCAGTATTTT. Encoded protein: CASVPLAGATDTQYF.

This clonotype was picked up a small number of times. The V gene is TRBV6-1, the J gene TRBJ2-2; D uncertain. The CDR3 is 15 residues long. CDR1 and CDR2 (germline): MNHNS, SASEGT. Trimming cost V 6 bases and J 5 bases, with 16 bases left between them. The CDR3 reads CASSNKPGLTGELFF. DNA for the CDR3: TGTGCCAGCAGCAATAAACCGGGCTTGACCGGGGAGCTGTTTTTT.

This sequence joins TRBV12-3 or TRBV12-4 and TRBJ1-5; D uncertain. The ends were cut back, 6 bases at V and 1 base at J, with 16 bases in the middle. The length of the CDR3 is 16 residues. The CDR3 bases are TGTGCCAGCAGCGGTTCTCTAACAACCAGCAATCAGCCCCAGCATTTT. It yields the protein CASSGSLTTSNQPQHF.

This clonotype showed up just a few times. The gene calls are TRBV10-1 and TRBJ2-2; no reliable D call. This CDR3 is 15 amino acids long. Trimming removed 2 bases from V and 0 bases from J, with 7 bases in between. CDR1 and CDR2 from the germline V gene are WNHNN and SYGVQD (reference sequence). As DNA, the CDR3 is TGCGCCAGCAGTGAGACGTCTACGAACACCGGGGAGCTGTTTTTT. Translating it yields CASSETSTNTGELFF.

At least ten counts were recorded for this clonotype. The rearrangement joins TRBV6-1 to TRBJ2-3; 11 bases align to TRBD2. The CDR3 totals 15 residues. J was trimmed by 3 bases and V by 7 bases; bases with no gene match: 6. Germline V lookup: CDR1 MNHNS, CDR2 SASEGT. In nucleotides, the CDR3 is TGTGCCAGCAAACTAGCGGGAGACAAAACAGATACGCAGTATTTT. Protein: CASKLAGDKTDTQYF.

V and J are TRBV18 and TRBJ2-3, with TRBD2 matching over 7 bases. CDR3 size: 16 residues. CDR1 and CDR2 (germline): KGHSH, LQKENI. V was pared by 1 base and J by 1 base, with 5 bases of the junction left unmatched. CDR3 in DNA: TGTGCCAGCTCACCACTGGGGGGGTTCCGCACAGATACGCAGTATTTT. It is translated as CASSPLGGFRTDTQYF. Full variable domain (rest looked up from reference TRBV18 and TRBJ2-3): NAGVMQNPRHLVRRRGQEARLRCSPMKGHSHVYWYRQLPEEGLKFMVYLQKENIIDESGMPKERFSAEFPKEGPSILRIQQVVRGDSAAYFCASSPLGGFRTDTQYFGPGTRLTVL.

In its sample, this clonotype was seen many times. V is TRBV7-8 and J is TRBJ2-7; TRBD1 agrees at 7 bases. Losses at the gene ends were 2 bases for V and 3 bases for J; bases not matched to a gene: 22. CDR3 length equals 20 residues. Looked up from germline, CDR1 is SGHVS and CDR2 is FQNEAQ. CDR3 sequence: CASSLPRGRESPAKVYEQYF. The CDR3 nucleotides read TGTGCCAGCAGCTTACCGAGGGGGCGCGAATCTCCGGCAAAAGTCTACGAGCAGTACTTC.